The 8 T cell receptor beta chains presented below share a single source sample, sequenced in a study of blood T cell repertoires in COVID-19. Only in-frame clones appear in the TCRdb table, and some are missing; sequencing was by immunoSEQ multiplex PCR. The sample lists almost 350,000 clones; around nine tenths were seen once. Specimen: peripheral blood. The receptors derive from an older woman with COVID-19, enrolled during active disease.

The genes are TRBV4-1 and TRBJ1-1; D perhaps matches TRBD1 (5 bases). In germline, CDR1 is MGHRA, CDR2 YSYEKL. The CDR3 has 17 residues. V lost 7 bases, J lost 1 base, and 22 bases lay in between. The DNA for the CDR3 is TGCGCCAGCAAAACACTGGGGGGGGTCCCGTCGAACACTGAAGCTTTCTTT. This sequence encodes CASKTLGGVPSNTEAFF.

This clone occurred once. The chain uses TRBV7-9 and TRBJ2-1, with TRBD2 identical over 10 bases. V dropped 1 base and J dropped 9; count of bases not matched to a gene: 6. The CDR3 loop spans 15 amino acids. Germline V gene sequence: CDR1 SEHNR, CDR2 FQNEAQ (reference sequence). CDR3 in DNA: TGTGCCAGCAGCTTAGACTCTCTAGCGGGGGTTGAGCAGTTCTTC. Translating it yields CASSLDSLAGVEQFF.

This chain links TRBV3-1 (or the pseudogene TRBV3-2) with TRBJ2-7; 10 bases are shared with TRBD1. Germline CDR1 LGHDT, CDR2 YNNKEL (reference sequence). This CDR3 is built from 18 residues. The V segment lost 4 bases and the J segment 7 bases; nucleotides outside the gene matches: 19. Written as DNA, the CDR3 is TGTGCCAGCAGCCTGCGCCGCGTAAGACAGGGGGCCCAAGGGGAGCAGTACTTC. Translating it yields CASSLRRVRQGAQGEQYF.

CDR3 nucleotide sequence: TGTGCCAGTAGTGTCAGGGCCACTGAAGCTTTCTTT. Translation gives CASSVRATEAFF. The chain employs TRBV19 and TRBJ1-1; maybe TRBD1 (5 bases). Between the trimmed V and J ends, which lost 5 bases and 4 bases, there was a span of 8 bases. This CDR3 comprises 12 residues. Per germline, CDR1 LNHDA and CDR2 SQIVND (reference sequence).

This clone was seen a single time. The V gene is TRBV7-8, the J gene TRBJ2-7, with TRBD1 identical over 8 bases. The V segment lost 1 base and the J segment 2 bases; nucleotides outside the gene matches: 4. Per the germline V gene, CDR1 is SGHVS and CDR2 is FQNEAQ. This CDR3 is built from 15 residues. CDR3 in amino acids: CASSLERQGTYEQYF. In nucleotides, the CDR3 is TGTGCCAGCAGCTTAGAGAGACAGGGGACCTACGAGCAGTACTTC.

The V call is TRBV20-1, the J call TRBJ2-1; D gene ambiguous. CDR3 length: 14 amino acids. Per germline, CDR1 DFQATT and CDR2 SNEGSKA (reference sequence). Trimming took off 3 bases at V and 0 bases at J, with 9 bases between the two ends. CDR3 sequence reads: CSASTGSSYNEQFF. CDR3 in DNA: TGCAGTGCTAGTACGGGTAGCTCCTACAATGAGCAGTTCTTC.

This sequence joins TRBV5-1 and TRBJ1-4, with 7 bases aligning to TRBD1. This CDR3 region has 17 residues. V shed 5 bases, J shed 3 bases, and the junction held 13 bases outside the gene matches. Germline V gene lookup returns CDR1 SGHRS and CDR2 YFSETQ. CDR3 nucleotide sequence: TGCGCCAGCAGGGGAGGACAGGAAGTATGGTCTAATGAAAAACTGTTTTTT. This encodes CASRGGQEVWSNEKLFF. Full variable domain (missing parts from reference TRBV5-1 and TRBJ1-4): KAGVTQTPRYLIKTRGQQVTLSCSPISGHRSVSWYQQTPGQGLQFLFEYFSETQRNKGNFPGRFSGRQFSNSRSEMNVSTLELGDSALYLCASRGGQEVWSNEKLFFGSGTQLSVL.

This clone occurred once. The rearrangement uses TRBV10-1 and TRBJ2-1, with TRBD1 matching 8 bases. The V and J ends lost 0 bases and 3 bases, in that order; junction bases with no gene match: 1. Germline CDR1 is WNHNN and CDR2 is SYGVQD (reference sequence). The CDR3 is 15 residues long. The DNA of the CDR3 is TGCGCCAGCAGTGAGTCAGGACAGGGCTACAATGAGCAGTTCTTC. Residues: CASSESGQGYNEQFF.